This T cell receptor beta chain appears in the sequencing data of a study of shared clonotypes between healthy human individuals. Regarding the study as a whole: It was expected that sequencing depth would affect clonotype sharing among donors.

Method: immunoSEQ multiplex PCR; TCRdb's copy keeps in-frame clones and lacks some. Seen here are over 2 million clones, under 95% observed once, and the top ten hold approximately 0.41%. With regard to this clone: No antigen is known for it.

The CDR3 has 14 residues. The V segment lost 2 bases and the J segment 6 bases; nucleotides outside the gene matches: 2. The germline V gene encodes CDR1 MGHDK and CDR2 SYGVNS. Sequenced sample: naive CD4+ T cells from PBMCs. Specified subset: CD45RA+ positively selected. The rearrangement joins TRBV25-1 to TRBJ2-7, with TRBD1 matching over 12 bases. The clonotype comes from a man younger than 35 in good health. Some clones in this sample may be carry-over from other donors' samples. The CDR3 DNA sequence: TGTGCCAGCAGTGAAGGGACAGGGGGCTTCGAGCAGTACTTC. This codes for CASSEGTGGFEQYF.